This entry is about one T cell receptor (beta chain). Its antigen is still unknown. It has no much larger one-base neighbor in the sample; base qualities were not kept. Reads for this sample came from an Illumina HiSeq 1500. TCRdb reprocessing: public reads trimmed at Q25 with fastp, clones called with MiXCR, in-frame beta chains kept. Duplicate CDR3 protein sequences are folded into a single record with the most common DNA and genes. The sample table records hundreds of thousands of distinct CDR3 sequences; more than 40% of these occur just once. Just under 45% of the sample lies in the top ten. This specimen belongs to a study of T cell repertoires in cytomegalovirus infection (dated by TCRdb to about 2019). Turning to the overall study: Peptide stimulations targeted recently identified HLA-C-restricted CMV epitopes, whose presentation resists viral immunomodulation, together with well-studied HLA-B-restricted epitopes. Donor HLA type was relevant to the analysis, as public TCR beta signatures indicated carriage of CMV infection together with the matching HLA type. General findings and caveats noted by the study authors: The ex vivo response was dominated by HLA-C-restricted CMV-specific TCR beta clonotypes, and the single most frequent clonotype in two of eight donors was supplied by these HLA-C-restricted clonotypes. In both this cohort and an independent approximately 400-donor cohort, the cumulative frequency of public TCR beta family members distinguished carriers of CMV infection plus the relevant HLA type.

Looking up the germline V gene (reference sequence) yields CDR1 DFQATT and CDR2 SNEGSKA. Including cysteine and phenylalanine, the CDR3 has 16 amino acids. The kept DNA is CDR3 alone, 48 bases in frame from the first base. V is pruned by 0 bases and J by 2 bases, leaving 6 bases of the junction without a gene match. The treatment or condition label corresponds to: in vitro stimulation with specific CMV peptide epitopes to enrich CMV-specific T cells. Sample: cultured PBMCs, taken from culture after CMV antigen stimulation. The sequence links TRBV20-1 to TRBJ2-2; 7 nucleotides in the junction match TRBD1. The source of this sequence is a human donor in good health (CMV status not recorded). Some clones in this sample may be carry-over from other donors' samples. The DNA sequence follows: TGCAGTGCTAGAGATCGCAGACAGGGAAACACCGGGGAGCTGTTTTTT. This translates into CSARDRRQGNTGELFF.